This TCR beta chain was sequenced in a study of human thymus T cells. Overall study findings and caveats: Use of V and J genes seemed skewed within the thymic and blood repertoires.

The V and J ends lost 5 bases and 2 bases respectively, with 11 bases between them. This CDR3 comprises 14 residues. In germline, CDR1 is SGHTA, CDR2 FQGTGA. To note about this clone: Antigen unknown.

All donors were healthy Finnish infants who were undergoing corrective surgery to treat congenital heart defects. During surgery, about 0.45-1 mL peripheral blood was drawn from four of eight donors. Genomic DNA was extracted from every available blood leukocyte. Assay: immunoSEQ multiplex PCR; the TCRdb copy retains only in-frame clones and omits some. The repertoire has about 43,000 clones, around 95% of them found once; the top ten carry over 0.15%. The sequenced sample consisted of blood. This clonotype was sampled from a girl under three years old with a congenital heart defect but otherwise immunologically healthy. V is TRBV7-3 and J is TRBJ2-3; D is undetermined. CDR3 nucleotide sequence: TGTGCCAGCAGCGCCGGACGGATCACAGATACGCAGTATTTT. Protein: CASSAGRITDTQYF.